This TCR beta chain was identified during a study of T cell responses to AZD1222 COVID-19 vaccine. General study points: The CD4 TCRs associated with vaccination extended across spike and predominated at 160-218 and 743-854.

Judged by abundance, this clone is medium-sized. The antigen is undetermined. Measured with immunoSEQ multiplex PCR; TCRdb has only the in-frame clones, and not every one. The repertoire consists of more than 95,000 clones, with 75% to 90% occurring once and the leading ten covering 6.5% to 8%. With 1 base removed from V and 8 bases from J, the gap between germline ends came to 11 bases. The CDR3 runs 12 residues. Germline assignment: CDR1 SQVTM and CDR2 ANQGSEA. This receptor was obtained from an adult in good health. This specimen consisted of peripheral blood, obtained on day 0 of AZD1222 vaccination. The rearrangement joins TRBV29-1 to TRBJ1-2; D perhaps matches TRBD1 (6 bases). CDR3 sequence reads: CSVEGAGVGYTF. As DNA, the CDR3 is TGCAGCGTTGAAGGTGCAGGGGTGGGCTACACCTTC.